These 9 T cell receptor beta chains were sequenced from one sample in a study of blood T cell repertoires in COVID-19. Only in-frame clones appear in the TCRdb table, and some are missing; sequencing was by immunoSEQ multiplex PCR. The sample shows about 250,000 clones, 86% of them seen only once. Sample: PBMCs or T cells enriched from blood (not recorded which). The receptors were sampled from a man aged 18 to 29 who had recovered from COVID-19.

The chain couples TRBV10-2 to TRBJ1-4, with a tentative D call TRBD1 (5 bases). Trimming stripped 0 bases from V and 8 bases from J, with 13 bases between. The length of the CDR3 is 15 residues. CDR1 WSHSY and CDR2 SAAADI come from the germline V gene. For the CDR3, the DNA is TGCGCCAGCAGTGAGTCGTGGGGGGGATTGGAAAAACTGTTTTTT. Its translation: CASSESWGGLEKLFF.

The chain links TRBV27 to TRBJ2-2; tentatively, D is TRBD1 (6 bases). Germline V gene data show CDR1 as MNHEY and CDR2 as SMNVEV (reference sequence). The CDR3 sequence is 15 residues long. Trimming removed 5 bases from V and 5 bases from J, with 15 bases in between. CDR3 region: CASSPGQRRTGELFF. The CDR3, as DNA: TGTGCCAGCAGTCCGGGACAAAGAAGGACCGGGGAGCTGTTTTTT.

The rearrangement links TRBV27 to TRBJ2-7; 8 bases align to TRBD1. Germline V gives CDR1 MNHEY, CDR2 SMNVEV (reference sequence). This CDR3 contains 15 residues. J lost 6 bases, V lost 2 bases, and 9 bases had no gene match. The CDR3 here is CASSLGAGGLGEQYF. The DNA for the CDR3 is TGTGCCAGCAGTTTAGGGGCAGGGGGCCTCGGCGAGCAGTACTTC.

The CDR3 sequence: CASSPDRFNSPLHF. As DNA, the CDR3 is TGTGCCAGCAGTCCGGACAGATTTAATTCACCCCTCCACTTT. The chain couples TRBV6-5 to TRBJ1-6, with D maybe TRBD1 (6 bases). Germline V gene lookup returns CDR1 MNHEY and CDR2 SVGAGI. V lost 5 bases to trimming and J lost 6 bases, with 11 bases between them. The CDR3 sequence is 14 residues long.

The chain combines TRBV30 with TRBJ2-5; TRBD1 matches 8 bases. V lost 1 base to trimming and J lost 4 bases; unmatched junction nucleotides: 5. CDR1 and CDR2 (germline): GTSNPN, SVGIG (reference sequence). CDR3 length equals 14 residues. The DNA of the CDR3 is TGTGCCTGGAGTGGTTGGGACAGGAGAGAGACCCAGTACTTC. Its translation is CAWSGWDRRETQYF.

The rearrangement joins TRBV15 to TRBJ2-5; possible D gene TRBD1, 7 bases. Germline values: CDR1 LNHNV, CDR2 YYDKDF (reference sequence). This CDR3 comprises 13 residues. Trimming pared 4 bases from V and 2 bases from J, leaving 8 bases between. The CDR3 nucleotides are TGTGCCACCAGCACAGGGGGGCAAGAGACCCAGTACTTC. Protein product: CATSTGGQETQYF. The entire variable domain, with the rest obtained from reference TRBV15 and TRBJ2-5, is as follows: DAMVIQNPRYQVTQFGKPVTLSCSQTLNHNVMYWYQQKSSQAPKLLFHYYDKDFNNEADTPDNFQSRRPNTSFCFLDIRSPGLGDTAMYLCATSTGGQETQYFGPGTRLLVL.

This clone was seen only once. The V gene is TRBV2, the J gene TRBJ1-5; weak D call: TRBD1 (5 bases). Trimming removed 3 bases from V and 3 bases from J, with 9 bases in between. The CDR3 runs to 14 residues. The germline V gene encodes CDR1 SNHLY and CDR2 FYNNEI. The CDR3 loop is CASSEEGNNQPQHF. The CDR3 bases are TGTGCCAGCAGTGAGGAGGGGAACAATCAGCCCCAGCATTTT.

V is TRBV27 and J is TRBJ1-5; D call uncertain. The CDR3 is 15 residues long. V was clipped by 6 bases and J by 6 bases, with 18 bases between them. Germline V gene lookup returns CDR1 MNHEY and CDR2 SMNVEV (reference sequence). For the CDR3, the DNA is TGTGCCAGCAGCCCCGGTCAGAGGGAACGTCAGCCCCAGCATTTT. It codes for CASSPGQRERQPQHF.

The rearrangement links TRBV6-5 to TRBJ1-3; D unresolved. This CDR3 contains 11 residues. Deletions cut 8 bases from V and 2 bases from J, with 4 bases between. The germline gives CDR1 MNHEY, CDR2 SVGAGI. The CDR3 loop reads CASSTGNTIYF. CDR3 DNA: TGTGCCAGCTCAACTGGAAACACCATATATTTT.